This T cell receptor (beta chain) was found in a study of T cell responses to AZD1222 COVID-19 vaccine. The germline CDR1 and CDR2 sequences are PRHDT and FYEKMQ (reference sequence). This CDR3 contains 16 residues. Trimming took 5 bases from V and 2 from J, leaving 19 bases between them. About this clone: Its antigen is unidentified.

Clones were read by immunoSEQ multiplex PCR, and TCRdb kept only the in-frame ones, dropping some. The sample lists some 130,000 clones; roughly 93% were seen once. Study results and limitations: Dominant at 160-218 and 743-854, vaccine-associated CD4 TCRs also spanned spike.

The material was peripheral blood, obtained 28 days after the second AZD1222 dose. The receptor was isolated from an adult who received the AZD1222 COVID-19 vaccine. The gene calls are TRBV13 and TRBJ2-7; D is possibly TRBD2 (6 bases). The CDR3 DNA reads as TGTGCCAGCAGCAATCACCTCGACAGACTAGCCTACGAGCAGTACTTC. The encoded protein is CASSNHLDRLAYEQYF.